This T cell receptor (beta chain) was profiled in a study of spatial heterogeneity in lung cancer (dated 2019 in TCRdb). In the study overall: More beta-chain than alpha-chain transcripts were consistently detected, likely reflecting higher beta-chain transcript abundance. Nonsynonymous mutation counts, determined by whole-exome sequencing of tumor tissue, were related to features of the TCR repertoire. TCR transcript counts in tumor regions correlated strongly with a T cell transcriptional module score from matched bulk RNA-seq. At surgery, both alpha and beta chains were TCR-sequenced in fewer than 250 tumor regions, fewer than 80 matched nontumor lung samples and around 50 PBMC samples. In the raw uncorrected reads, each unique combination of TCR and UMI appeared more than ten times on average. The study quantitatively compared TCR alpha and beta repertoires across multiple tumor regions, matched nontumor lung and blood in non-small cell lung cancer. Results the study describes overall, beyond this receptor: TCR-seq coverage of tumor T cells was estimated at only about 7% for alpha chains and around 13% for beta chains. Counts of ubiquitous and regional expanded TCRs correlated with counts of ubiquitous and regional nonsynonymous mutations, respectively. A correlation was observed between the number of expanded intratumoral alpha and beta TCRs and the tumor nonsynonymous mutation count. Confirming at a functional level the hypothesis that regional TCRs recognize regional mutations was considered to require additional single-cell paired TCR alpha and beta sequencing.

The germline V gene (reference sequence) provides CDR1 WNHNN and CDR2 SYGVQD. Cut back by 6 bases and 2 bases, the V and J ends lie 16 bases apart. The CDR3 spans 15 residues, from the cysteine through the phenylalanine. Only the CDR3 DNA is retained, 45 bases long and in frame from the first base. In the paper's terms, the time point label means: sample taken at primary tumor resection. The donors were 72 patients from the lung TRACERx cohort who had early-stage, untreated non-small cell lung cancer. TCR sequencing used whole RNA extracted from tumor and nontumor lung tissue, or from cryopreserved PBMC samples, without cell sorting. Patients were selected for TCR sequencing only if sufficient RNA was available from at least two tumor regions. Before being selected, tumor and adjacent nontumor lung specimens were reviewed by a lung pathologist. Library preparation used 5' RACE. Sequencing was carried out with a NextSeq 500. To allow correction of PCR and sequencing errors, the TCR library protocol tagged every TCR cDNA molecule with a unique molecular identifier. As for the authors' bioinformatics: TCR identification, UMI-based error correction and CDR3 extraction were all carried out with Decombinator tools. Expanded TCRs were defined as those above a frequency of 2 per 1,000, corresponding to the top 1% of the tumor frequency distribution. Expanded tumor TCRs were classed as regional if statistically deemed absent (corrected P<0.05) from at least one tumor region, otherwise ubiquitous. Renyi diversity was calculated using the R vegan package after each repertoire was subsampled 100 times to 5,000 TCRs. CDR3 similarity networks were constructed using string-kernel similarity of amino acid triplets, with links drawn between CDR3s whose pairwise similarity was above 0.82. TCRdb's own reprocessing of the public reads used fastp at Q25 and MiXCR and kept productive beta chains. Rows merge per CDR3 protein into single entries with the most common DNA and genes. The V and J calls, along with clone size, are taken from TCRdb and not from the paper's own processing. The sample contains fewer than 4,500 distinct CDR3 sequences, 25% to 30% of them found a single time. The ten largest account for 20% to 25% of the sample.

About this clonotype itself: Its cognate antigen has yet to be identified. Per-nucleotide qualities are absent, and no much larger clonotype sits a single base away.

The source material was lung tumor tissue, sampled at surgery. Recombination joined TRBV10-1 with TRBJ2-5, with the D call perhaps TRBD1 or TRBD2, each one matching 5 bases. The TCR comes from a male donor with early-stage non-small cell lung cancer. The DNA reads TGCGCCAGCAGCCGAAATCGAGGGGCGCAAGAGACCCAGTACTTC. Its amino acids are CASSRNRGAQETQYF.